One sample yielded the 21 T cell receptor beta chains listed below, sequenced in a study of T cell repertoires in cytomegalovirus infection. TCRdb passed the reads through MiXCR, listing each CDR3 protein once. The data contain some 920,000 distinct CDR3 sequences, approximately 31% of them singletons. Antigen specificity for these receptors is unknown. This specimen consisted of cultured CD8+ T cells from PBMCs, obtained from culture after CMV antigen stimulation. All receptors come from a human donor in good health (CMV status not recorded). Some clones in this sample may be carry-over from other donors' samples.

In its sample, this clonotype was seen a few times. DNA for the CDR3: TGTGCCAGCAGTTTATGGCAGGGAATGTACGAGCAGTACTTC. As protein: CASSLWQGMYEQYF. The chain is built from TRBV27 and TRBJ2-7; D might be TRBD1 (5 bases). The V end lost 1 base, the J end lost 4 bases, and 11 bases lay between the germline ends. The CDR3 runs to 14 residues. CDR1 and CDR2 from the germline V gene are MNHEY and SMNVEV (reference sequence).

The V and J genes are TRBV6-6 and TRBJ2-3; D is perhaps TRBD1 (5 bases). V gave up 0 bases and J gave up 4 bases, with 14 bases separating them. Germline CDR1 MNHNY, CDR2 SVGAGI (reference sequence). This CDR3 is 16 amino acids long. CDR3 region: CASSYSVRVVADTQYF. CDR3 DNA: TGTGCCAGCAGTTACTCCGTCAGGGTAGTTGCAGATACGCAGTATTTT.

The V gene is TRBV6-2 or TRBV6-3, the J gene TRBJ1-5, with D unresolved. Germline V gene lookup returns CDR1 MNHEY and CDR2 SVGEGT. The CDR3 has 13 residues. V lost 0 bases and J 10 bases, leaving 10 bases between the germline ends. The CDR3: CASSYSDVHPQHF. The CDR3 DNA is TGTGCCAGCAGTTACTCGGATGTACATCCCCAGCATTTT.

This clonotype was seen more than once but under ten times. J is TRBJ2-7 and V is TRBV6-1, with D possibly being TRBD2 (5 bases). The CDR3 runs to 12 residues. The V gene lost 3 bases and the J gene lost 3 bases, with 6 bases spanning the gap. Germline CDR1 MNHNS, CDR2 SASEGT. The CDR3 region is CASSDRGYEQYF. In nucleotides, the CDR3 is TGTGCCAGCAGTGACCGGGGCTACGAGCAGTACTTC.

The CDR3 nucleotides read TGTGCCAGCAGTTACTCGATAGGGGTCCCCACCTACAATGAGCAGTTCTTC. Its translation: CASSYSIGVPTYNEQFF. The rearrangement uses TRBV6-2 or TRBV6-3 and TRBJ2-1, with D possibly matching TRBD1 (5 bases). V dropped 0 bases and J dropped 2 bases, with 14 bases sitting between them. The CDR3 spans 17 residues. CDR1 MNHEY and CDR2 SVGEGT come from the germline V gene.

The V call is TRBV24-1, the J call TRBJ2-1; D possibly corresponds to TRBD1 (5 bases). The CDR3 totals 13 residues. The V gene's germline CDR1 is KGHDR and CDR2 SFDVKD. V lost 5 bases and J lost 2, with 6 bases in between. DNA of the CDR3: TGTGCCACCAGTGGGACACCCTACAATGAGCAGTTCTTC. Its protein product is CATSGTPYNEQFF.

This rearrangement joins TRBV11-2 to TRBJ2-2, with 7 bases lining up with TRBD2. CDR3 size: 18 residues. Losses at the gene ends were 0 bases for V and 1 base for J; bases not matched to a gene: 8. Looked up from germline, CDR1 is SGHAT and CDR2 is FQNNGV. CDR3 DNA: TGTGCCAGCAGCTTAGATCTGAGGGCGGGGGTGAACACCGGGGAGCTGTTTTTT. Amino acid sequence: CASSLDLRAGVNTGELFF.

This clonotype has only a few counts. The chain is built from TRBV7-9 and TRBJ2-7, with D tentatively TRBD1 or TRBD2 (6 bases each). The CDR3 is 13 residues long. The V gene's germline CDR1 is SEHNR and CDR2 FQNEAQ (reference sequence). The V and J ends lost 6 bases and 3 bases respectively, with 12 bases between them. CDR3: CASRGGGHYEQYF. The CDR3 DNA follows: TGTGCCAGCAGGGGGGGCGGACACTACGAGCAGTACTTC.

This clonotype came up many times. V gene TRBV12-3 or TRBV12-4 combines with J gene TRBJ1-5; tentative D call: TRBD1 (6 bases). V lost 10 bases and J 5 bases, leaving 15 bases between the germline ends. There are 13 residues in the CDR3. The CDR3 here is CATQKGGDQPQHF. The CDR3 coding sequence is TGTGCCACCCAAAAGGGGGGGGATCAGCCCCAGCATTTT.

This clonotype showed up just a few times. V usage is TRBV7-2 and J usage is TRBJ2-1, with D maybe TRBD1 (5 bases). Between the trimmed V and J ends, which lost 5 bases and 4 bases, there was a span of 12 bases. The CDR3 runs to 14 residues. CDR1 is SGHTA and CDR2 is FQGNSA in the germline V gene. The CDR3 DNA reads TGTGCCAGCAGCCCTGGGGCCAGATACAATGAGCAGTTCTTC. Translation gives CASSPGARYNEQFF.

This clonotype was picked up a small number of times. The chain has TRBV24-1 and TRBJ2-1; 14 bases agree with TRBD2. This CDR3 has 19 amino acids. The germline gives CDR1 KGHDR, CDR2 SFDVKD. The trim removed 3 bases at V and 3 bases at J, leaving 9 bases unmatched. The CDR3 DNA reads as TGTGCCACCAGTGATCGGCCGGGACTAGCGGGGGATCTCTACAATGAGCAGTTCTTC. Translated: CATSDRPGLAGDLYNEQFF.

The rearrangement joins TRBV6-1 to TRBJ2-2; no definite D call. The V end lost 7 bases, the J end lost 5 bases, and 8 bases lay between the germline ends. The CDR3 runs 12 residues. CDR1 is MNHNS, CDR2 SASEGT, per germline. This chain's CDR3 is CASIGRTGELFF. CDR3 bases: TGTGCCAGCATAGGAAGGACCGGGGAGCTGTTTTTT.

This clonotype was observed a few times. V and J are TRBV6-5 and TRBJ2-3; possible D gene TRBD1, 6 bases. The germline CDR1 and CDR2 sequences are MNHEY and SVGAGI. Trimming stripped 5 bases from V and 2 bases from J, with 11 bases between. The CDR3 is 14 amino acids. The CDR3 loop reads CASSPGTHTDTQYF. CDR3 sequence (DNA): TGTGCCAGCAGTCCCGGGACACACACAGATACGCAGTATTTT.

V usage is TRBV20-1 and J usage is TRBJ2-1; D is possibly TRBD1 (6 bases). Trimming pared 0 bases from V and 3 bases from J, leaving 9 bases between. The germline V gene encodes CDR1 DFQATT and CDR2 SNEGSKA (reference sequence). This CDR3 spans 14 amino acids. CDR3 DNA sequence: TGCAGTGCTAGAGATATAGGGGGCTACAATGAGCAGTTCTTC. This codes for CSARDIGGYNEQFF.

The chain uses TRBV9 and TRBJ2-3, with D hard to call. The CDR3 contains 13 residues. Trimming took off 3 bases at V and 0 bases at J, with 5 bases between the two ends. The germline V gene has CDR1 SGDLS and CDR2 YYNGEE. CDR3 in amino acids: CASSAHSTDTQYF. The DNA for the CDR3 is TGTGCCAGCAGCGCCCATAGCACAGATACGCAGTATTTT.

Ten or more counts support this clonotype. The CDR3 nucleotides are TGTGCCAGCAGCGCCAGACAGGGAAACACTGAAGCTTTCTTT. Residues: CASSARQGNTEAFF. The chain links TRBV5-4 to TRBJ1-1, with 7 bases fitting TRBD1. Germline CDR1 and CDR2: SGHNT and YYREEE (reference sequence). The CDR3 is 14 residues long. V was pared by 4 bases and J by 2 bases, with 5 bases of the junction left unmatched.

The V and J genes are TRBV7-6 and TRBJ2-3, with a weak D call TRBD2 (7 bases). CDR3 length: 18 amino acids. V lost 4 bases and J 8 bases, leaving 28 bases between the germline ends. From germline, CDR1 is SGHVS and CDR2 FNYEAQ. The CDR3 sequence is CASSSGHGNQAGVGTQYF. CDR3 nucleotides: TGTGCCAGCAGCTCGGGACACGGGAACCAGGCGGGGGTGGGTACGCAGTATTTT.

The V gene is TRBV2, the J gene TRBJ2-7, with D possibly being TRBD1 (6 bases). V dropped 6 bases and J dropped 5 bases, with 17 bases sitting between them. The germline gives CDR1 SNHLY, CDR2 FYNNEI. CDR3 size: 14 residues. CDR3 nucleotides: TGTGCCAGCAGGACACCCCCAGGGGTCCACGAGCAGTACGTC. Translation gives CASRTPPGVHEQYV.

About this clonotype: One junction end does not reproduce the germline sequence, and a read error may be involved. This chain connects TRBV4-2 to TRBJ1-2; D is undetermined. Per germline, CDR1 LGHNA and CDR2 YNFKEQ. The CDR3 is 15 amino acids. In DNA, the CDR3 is TGTGTCAGCAGCCAAATTGGGGAAACTAACTATGGCTACACCTTC. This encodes CVSSQIGETNYGYTF.

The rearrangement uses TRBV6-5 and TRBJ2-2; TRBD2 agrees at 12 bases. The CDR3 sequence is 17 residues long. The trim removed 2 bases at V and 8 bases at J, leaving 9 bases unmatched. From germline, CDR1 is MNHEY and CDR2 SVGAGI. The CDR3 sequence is CASSYGGLAGGLGELFF. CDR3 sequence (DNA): TGTGCCAGCAGTTACGGAGGGCTAGCGGGGGGGCTGGGGGAGCTGTTTTTT.

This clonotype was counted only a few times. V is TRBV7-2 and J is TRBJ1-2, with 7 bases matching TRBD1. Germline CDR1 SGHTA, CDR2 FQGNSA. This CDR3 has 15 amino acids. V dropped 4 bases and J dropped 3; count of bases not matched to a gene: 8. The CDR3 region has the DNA TGTGCCAGCAGCTCGGCAGGGGGGGTGGACTATGGCTACACCTTC. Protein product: CASSSAGGVDYGYTF. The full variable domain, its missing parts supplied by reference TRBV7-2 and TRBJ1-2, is GAGVSQSPSNKVTEKGKDVELRCDPISGHTALYWYRQSLGQGLEFLIYFQGNSAPDKSGLPSDRFSAERTGGSVSTLTIQRTQQEDSAVYLCASSSAGGVDYGYTFGSGTRLTVV.